This TCR beta chain was captured by sequencing in a study of cytomegalovirus exposure and HLA in healthy donors (dated by TCRdb to about 2017). Some background on the complete study: An earlier analysis of around 600 of the donors reported approximately 270 Gb of sequence data and some 120 million unique TCR beta sequences from some 180 million T cells. An early release covering roughly 580 HLA-typed donors comprised roughly 300 gigabases of sequencing data and around 80 million unique TCR sequences. Of the 300 to 450 genotyped donors, about 80% fell in the genetic ancestry cluster associated with self-reported Caucasian donors. The study aimed to test whether signatures of past pathogen exposure could be identified by cataloging public T cell receptors. The study profiled the T cell repertoires of fewer than 850 subjects by immunosequencing and related them to cytomegalovirus serostatus. A separate validation cohort of 100 to 150 different subjects was used in addition to the approximately 640-subject first cohort. The study combined high-throughput TCR immunosequencing, statistical association of individual TCRs with disease status, and machine learning to predict cytomegalovirus infection status. In a later analysis, previously published TCR beta repertoires from hundreds of donors were re-analyzed and high-resolution HLA genotyping was added so that TCR occurrence patterns could be studied. The later analysis used no new phenotypic data to find candidate immune exposures, relying instead on TCR beta sequences and their occurrence across donors. In an earlier analysis of several hundred of the donors, high-throughput TCR beta sequencing was used to judge whether each TCR beta V gene segment behaved as functional or pseudogenic. Alongside the repertoire data, information on donor age, sex, ethnicity and CMV serostatus was compiled. In a later genetic analysis, genome-wide SNP genotypes for 398 of the 666 donors were used, and that subset was treated as a discovery cohort. Every discovery cohort repertoire had been produced on one sequencing platform. Class I and class II HLA loci were covered by the typing at four-digit resolution. The number of donors typed differed by locus, with about 629-640 for A, B, C, DRB1 and DQB1, over 500 for DQA1, over 600 for DPA1, and around 450 for DPB1. Four or five DR-DQ haplotypes were handled as single units for association and clustering, since linkage in the cohort was strong. Across 398 genotyped donors of the cohort, an average of roughly 250,000 unique TCR beta nucleotide sequences per donor were sequenced, and approximately 17% of those sequences were non-productive.

Libraries came from the immunoSEQ multiplex PCR assay. For the multiplex PCR, a mixture combining 60 forward primers for TCR Vbeta segments and 13 reverse primers for TCR Jbeta segments was used. The CDR3 region of rearranged TCR beta genes was amplified from genomic DNA by a multiplex PCR assay. The amplified TCR beta libraries were sequenced on the Illumina HiSeq System as 87-base-pair reads. The paper's data handling went like this. In a later analysis, tens of millions of unique TCR beta chains were counted across the approximately 620 repertoires, and around 10 million of these chains were shared by at least two donors. Raw reads were error-corrected and collapsed into unique sequences by a nearest-neighbor algorithm in which closely related sequences were merged to remove PCR and sequencing errors. To assign V, D and J gene segments, CDR3 sequences were aligned to IMGT reference sequences. For a sequence to be retained, a match of at least six nucleotides was required to both a V gene segment and a J gene segment. A rearrangement was called productive if the CDR3 had no stop codons and remained in frame with V and J, and every other rearrangement was called non-productive. Following IMGT convention, CDR3 was defined as the stretch from the second conserved V-encoded cysteine to the conserved J-encoded phenylalanine. The earlier analysis of about 610 of the donors excluded any sequence lacking an unambiguous match to a single V gene segment. An earlier analysis of over 450 of the donors classified V segments as functional when productive rearrangements were above 56.7% and as segregating when the standard deviation between donors was above 5%. To diagnose cytomegalovirus status from the catalog of TCR beta chain sequences, a statistical classification framework was built. V and J gene assignment, in a later analysis, came from comparing TCR nucleotide sequences with IMGT/GENE-DB human TR gene sequences. Using the TCRdist pipeline, a later analysis assigned CDR3 sequences along with most-parsimonious VDJ recombination scenarios. In a later analysis, each TCR beta chain was defined by its CDR3 amino acid sequence together with its V-gene family, and reads without a unique V-gene family were excluded. As a way to deal with suspected cross-contamination and a sequencing artifact, a later analysis dropped 500 to 700 nucleotide sequences that were highly shared and had low generation probability. In a later analysis, a clonal expansion index for each public chain was calculated from normalized within-repertoire ranks of inferred template counts. In a later analysis, generation probabilities were computed with a VDJ recombination model fitted to out-of-frame rearrangements, and the resulting probabilities were checked against IGoR. Hypergeometric tests were used in a later analysis to score TCR-TCR, TCR-HLA and TCR-CMV co-occurrence, with a repertoire-size bias correction applied to the TCR pairs. To estimate false discovery rates, a later analysis permuted the HLA or CMV assignments 20 times. In a later analysis, co-occurring TCRs were grouped using DBSCAN, with TCRdist sequence similarity added in when clustering inside HLA-allele-positive subsets. For co-occurrence clustering, repertoires with fewer than 30,000 or more than 120,000 public chains were excluded, along with five repertoires with anomalous nucleotide sharing. TCRdb re-hosts the immuneACCESS table, in-frame sequences only. Its copies lack some clones; in the studies checked, an unresolved V gene accounts for under half of them, and the cause for the rest is not known. The V and J calls and clone size come from that table; D and trimming were worked out from the DNA. The sample table holds some 110,000 clones. The ten largest clones add up to under 7% of the sample.

Trimming at the junction amounts to 5 bases on V and 1 base on J, and the germline ends lie 11 bases apart. CDR3 length: 14 amino acids, cysteine to phenylalanine. Solely the CDR3 DNA is kept, with 42 bases framed from the first base. Reading the germline V gene gives CDR1 SGHTA and CDR2 FQGNSA. Results the study describes overall, beyond this receptor: Because some donors lacked HLA typing at each locus, the association tests relied only on the typed subset. The only immune exposure information available for the cohort was CMV serostatus. In both the original and validation cohorts, the classifier was reported to diagnose cytomegalovirus status with high specificity and sensitivity. Compared with the approximately 710-donor mean, donors in an Asian-associated ancestry cluster had fewer N-insertions in productive TCRs, according to a later genetic analysis. Assigning TCR associations to individual alleles was difficult when HLA alleles, especially DR and DQ, strongly co-occurred. Correlated functional status among segregating V segments might reflect linkage disequilibrium, but an unknown experimental factor could not be ruled out. The earlier analysis of nearly 600 of the donors excluded some 15 rarely observed V segments, including chromosome 9 orphons, because counts were too low. A later analysis found that most CMV-associated TCR beta chains appeared HLA-restricted, with HLA associations seemingly driven largely by CMV exposure. A later analysis found that TCR association rates varied across HLA loci, with DRB1 alleles showing the most associated TCRs and HLA-C alleles the fewest. A later genetic analysis associated a missense DCLRE1C variant with V-gene and J-gene trimming of TCR beta chains, and an independent cohort replicated the association. Some IMGT-functional V segments, including TRBV6-2 and TRBV6-3, could not be told apart with the 87-base-pair reads, so those segments were excluded. A total of about 180 TCR beta chains were listed by the study as associated with cytomegalovirus. In vitro tests confirmed that a few of the cytomegalovirus-associated TCR beta chains recognize cytomegalovirus antigens. In a later analysis, several top co-occurrence clusters were reported to appear linked to parvovirus B19, influenza, CMV and Epstein-Barr virus. In an earlier analysis of about 600 of the donors, most TCR beta V segments appeared in productive rearrangements about 87% or about 30% of the time, broadly matching IMGT annotations. It was suggested by the authors that the approach could potentially be generalized to other disease states and immunological phenotypes. The presence/absence analyses assumed that sequencing depth was roughly uniform across donors, and that assumption may not be true. A further reported finding was that TCR beta sequences accurately predicted the HLA-A and HLA-B alleles for most subjects in the first cohort. Across donors, most TCR sequences were observed very rarely, whereas some public TCRs were present in many individuals. Only TCR beta chains were sequenced in this cohort, and the absence of alpha or paired-chain data limited detectable features. A group of highly shared sequence variants was considered likely to be a technical artifact of the sequencing pipeline. Compared with equally common non-associated chains, HLA-associated TCR beta chains in a later analysis were more clonally expanded and had lower generation probabilities. In a later analysis, some 17,000 TCR beta sequences were associated with specific HLA alleles at a false discovery rate of 0.05.

In total, approximately 700 healthy bone marrow donors made up the cohort. Cohort members were all nominally healthy when sampled, although unrecorded immune exposures were likely present. The donor tested CMV seropositive and was one of the 289 seropositive cohort members. A peripheral blood sample was collected from each donor, and TCR beta sequencing was performed on peripheral blood mononuclear cells. The Qiagen DNeasy Blood Extraction Kit was used to extract genomic DNA from the blood cell samples. Turning to this clone: Its antigen is still unknown.

Material for sequencing was PBMCs. The sequence is built from TRBV7-2 and TRBJ1-1; the D gene is unclear. This clonotype was sampled from a man in his forties in good health and CMV-seropositive. The CDR3 amino acid sequence is: CASSVRGGNTEAFF. The nucleotide sequence is given as TGTGCCAGCAGCGTTCGTGGCGGGAACACTGAAGCTTTCTTT. The reference TRBV7-2 and TRBJ1-1 proteins fill in what lies around the CDR3, so the full variable domain reads GAGVSQSPSNKVTEKGKDVELRCDPISGHTALYWYRQSLGQGLEFLIYFQGNSAPDKSGLPSDRFSAERTGGSVSTLTIQRTQQEDSAVYLCASSVRGGNTEAFFGQGTRLTVV.